This T cell receptor beta chain was found in a study of blood T cells in healthy people across ages (dated by TCRdb to 2013 to 2016). As for the study more broadly: In model experiments, template switching captured roughly one uniquely barcoded TCR beta cDNA molecule for every two T cells. The study measured age-related changes in TCR beta repertoire diversity using deep sequencing normalized with unique cDNA molecular identifiers. The donors were divided into four age groups: young (average roughly 17 years), middle-aged (about 39), aged (roughly 66) and long-lived (roughly 88). Two additional independent replicas of 1 million unique cDNA reads from the same blood draw were analyzed for two donors (one aged 18 to 30 and one aged 80 or older).

The roughly 39 donors, aged roughly 6 to 90 years, were systemically healthy Caucasian individuals from Russia. Each donor gave ten milliliters of peripheral blood, collected into EDTA-treated Vacutainer tubes. PBMCs were isolated by Ficoll-Paque density-gradient centrifugation, with at least 7 million obtained per sample. Trizol reagent was used to extract total RNA from the PBMCs, yielding at least 5.5 micrograms per sample. For every donor, flow cytometry on a PBMC aliquot measured the percentage of naive CD45RAhigh/CD27high T cells. Note on this clonotype: Its target antigen remains unknown. There are no base qualities to consult, and no much larger clone falls within one base.

The library was obtained by 5' RACE. The run used an Illumina HiSeq 2500. The second PCR ran for about 6 to 11 cycles and used a J-beta primer mix along with a sample-barcoded 5' primer. A template-switch 5' adaptor carrying 12 random nucleotides introduced a unique molecular identifier onto each TCR beta cDNA molecule. Each sample yielded at least 3 million CDR3-containing paired-end reads. The Mint cDNA synthesis kit, primed by a TRBC-specific oligonucleotide, was used to synthesize first-strand cDNA from all RNA. Following uracil-DNA glycosylase treatment, all cDNA underwent a first 18-cycle PCR with the universal primers M1SS and BC2_uni_R. As for how the authors treated the data: Each sample was normalized by randomly selecting 1 million high-quality reads, each carrying a distinct molecular identifier. Instead of being binned into consensus sequences, reads with shared molecular identifiers were discarded. MiTCR, with a Q25 quality threshold and the strictest error-elimination algorithm, was used for CDR3 identification, clonotype clustering and error correction. A nonparametric unseen species model using Euler transformation provided a lower-bound estimate of total TCR beta diversity. TCRdb's own reprocessing of the public reads used fastp at Q25 and MiXCR and kept productive beta chains. Rows with one shared CDR3 protein collapse into an entry with the most common genes and DNA. These V and J calls rely on TCRdb rather than the paper's analysis. The sample includes more than 750,000 distinct CDR3 sequences, with about 29% observed a single time. The ten most abundant clones make up roughly 10% of the sample.

The paper's findings and limits, for the study overall: The percentage of naive T cells measured by flow cytometry correlated strongly with observed TCR beta diversity. Since profiling was done on bulk unsorted PBMCs, naive and antigen-experienced compartments could not be conclusively compared. Compared with the aged group, the long-lived group had more naive CD4+ T cells, fewer expanded clones and increased TCR diversity, a pattern suggesting age selection. Total diversity estimates from one million sequenced T cells were considered lower bounds and underestimates. The CMV infection status of donors was not known, potentially confounding age-related changes in expanded clonotypes. Observed TCR beta diversity per million T cells fell roughly linearly with age, and a significant reduction was already apparent by age around 36.

V loses 2 bases of germline sequence and J loses 1 base, and the interval between the two ends is 9 bases. The germline V gene gives CDR1 as SGHTA and CDR2 as FQGNSA. Measured from the cysteine to the phenylalanine, the CDR3 is 15 residues long. Solely the CDR3 DNA is kept, with 45 bases framed from the first base. These sequences were also reported in another study, on T cells of mothers and their children. That second report states: The donors were nine systemically healthy Caucasian individuals, made up of three mothers and their six children. cDNA synthesis used all of the extracted RNA, with 1.5 ug of RNA in each 15 ul reaction. Sample barcodes and 2-4 random nucleotides were added via the M1S primer in the second PCR. Over 9.5 million TCR beta CDR3 reads were obtained for each mother, and around 3 million reads were obtained for each child. TCR recombination output is similarly shaped by thymic selection in related and unrelated pairs, with a minor effect exerted by inherited differences. Related mother-child pairs always showed normalized repertoire overlap that was slightly higher than in unrelated mother-child pairs, though the difference was never significant. No persistent microchimeric T cell clones were found, with a detection sensitivity of approximately 100 clones per million clonotypes. The study used deep NGS to compare TCR beta repertoires of mothers and children, seeking features distinguishing related mother-child pairs from unrelated individuals. On average, the children were around 11 +/- 4 years old, while the mothers were about 40 +/- 4 years old. After adapter ligation with NEBNext reagents, the libraries were sequenced on Illumina HiSeq 2000 with 100+100 nt paired-end reads. To prevent cross-contamination, the mother and child libraries were prepared a month apart and were sequenced in separate runs. Between roughly 500,000 and 2,100,000 distinct TCR beta clonotypes were identified per donor. Naive TCR beta clonotypes were estimated from low-frequency clonotypes matched to each donor's FACS-determined naive share, without sorting.

The sequence was obtained from a woman in her 40s in good health. Sequencing was carried out using blood. The rearrangement combines TRBV7-2 with TRBJ1-5, with TRBD1 tentatively as D gene (5 bases match). The nucleotide sequence reads TGTGCCAGCAGCTTACGCCGGGACAGCAATCAGCCCCAGCATTTT. This codes for CASSLRRDSNQPQHF.